In this sample, the clone carrying this T cell receptor beta chain turned up many times. Its antigen remains unidentified. Germline CDR1 MNHEY, CDR2 SVGAGI. This CDR3 contains 14 residues. The ends were cut back, 0 bases at V and 6 bases at J, with 11 bases in the middle. These data originate in a study of spatial heterogeneity in lung cancer. Time point indicated: sample taken at primary tumor resection. Material for sequencing was whole RNA from tumor, nontumor lung or frozen PBMC, left unsorted. Untreated early-stage non-small cell lung cancer patients, around 72 in total, were the donors. Every TCR cDNA molecule bore its own unique molecular identifier. TCRdb reprocessed the 5' RACE reads via MiXCR and lists one record per CDR3 protein. The sample comprises about 38,000 distinct CDR3 sequences, 7.5% of which are singletons, and approximately 30% rests with the top ten. Study-wide points: Resection saw ubiquitous expanded tumor TCRs appear in blood more than follow-up did.

J is TRBJ1-2 and V is TRBV6-5; D not resolved. The origin of this receptor is a male donor with early-stage non-small cell lung cancer. The source was PBMCs, collected at surgery. The CDR3 DNA reads as TGTGCCAGCAGTTACTCGGCGGGAATTCATGGCTACACCTTC. Its protein is CASSYSAGIHGYTF.